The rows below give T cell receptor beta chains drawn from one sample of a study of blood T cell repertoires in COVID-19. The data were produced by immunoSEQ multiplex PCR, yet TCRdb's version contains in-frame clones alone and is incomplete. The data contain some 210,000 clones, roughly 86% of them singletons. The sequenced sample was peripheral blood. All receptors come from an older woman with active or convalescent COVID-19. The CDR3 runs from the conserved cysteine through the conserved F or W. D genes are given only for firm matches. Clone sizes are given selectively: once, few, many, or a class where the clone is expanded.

CDR3: CASSLEPGALAFF; DNA: TGTGCCAGCAGCCTTGAACCAGGGGCCCTGGCGTTTTTT; J: TRBJ2-2; V: TRBV9; size: NA; D: NA
CDR3: CASSLTGGDQPQHF; DNA: TGCGCCAGCAGCTTGACAGGGGGGGATCAGCCCCAGCATTTT; J: TRBJ1-5; V: TRBV5-1; size: NA; D: TRBD1
CDR3: CASSQTTGPNSPLHF; DNA: TGTGCCAGCAGTCAGACGACAGGGCCTAATTCACCCCTCCACTTT; J: TRBJ1-6; V: TRBV28; size: NA; D: TRBD1
CDR3: CASSESRGNQPQHF; DNA: TGTGCCAGCAGTGAGTCGAGGGGGAATCAGCCCCAGCATTTT; J: TRBJ1-5; V: TRBV6-1; size: NA; D: NA
CDR3: CSVNRGQGVEETQYF; DNA: TGCAGCGTCAATAGAGGACAGGGGGTAGAGGAGACCCAGTACTTC; J: TRBJ2-5; V: TRBV29-1; size: NA; D: TRBD1
CDR3: CASSAQAGANTGELFF; DNA: TGTGCCAGCAGCGCCCAAGCCGGAGCGAACACCGGGGAGCTGTTTTTT; J: TRBJ2-2; V: TRBV9; size: once; D: NA
CDR3: CASSLAHRRTDTQYF; DNA: TGTGCCAGCAGCTTGGCGCACAGACGCACAGATACGCAGTATTTT; J: TRBJ2-3; V: TRBV5-4; size: NA; D: NA
CDR3: CSASPRNSNQPQHF; DNA: TGCAGTGCTAGTCCCAGAAATAGCAATCAGCCCCAGCATTTT; J: TRBJ1-5; V: TRBV20-1; size: NA; D: NA
CDR3: CASSRGQLYEQYF; DNA: TGTGCCAGTAGTAGGGGACAGCTCTACGAGCAGTACTTC; J: TRBJ2-7; V: TRBV19; size: NA; D: TRBD1
CDR3: CASSPTARADTQYF; DNA: TGTGCTAGCAGCCCAACGGCCCGGGCAGATACGCAGTATTTT; J: TRBJ2-3; V: TRBV7-7; size: NA; D: NA
CDR3: CAWKDRGNTEAFF; DNA: TGTGCCTGGAAAGACAGGGGAAACACTGAAGCTTTCTTT; J: TRBJ1-1; V: TRBV30; size: few; D: TRBD1
CDR3: CATSRPPGRASMNTEAFF; DNA: TGTGCCACCAGCAGACCCCCGGGCAGGGCATCAATGAACACTGAAGCTTTCTTT; J: TRBJ1-1; V: TRBV15; size: NA; D: NA
CDR3: CASRRSGANVLTF; DNA: TGTGCCAGCAGGAGATCTGGGGCCAACGTCCTGACTTTC; J: TRBJ2-6; V: TRBV6-5; size: NA; D: NA
CDR3: CASSLYIGLAGEREQYF; DNA: TGTGCCAGCAGCTTATATATTGGACTAGCGGGAGAACGCGAGCAGTACTTC; J: TRBJ2-7; V: TRBV5-6; size: NA; D: TRBD2
CDR3: CASSGLGAHGYTF; DNA: TGCGCCAGCAGCGGCCTTGGAGCACATGGCTACACCTTC; J: TRBJ1-2; V: TRBV5-1; size: NA; D: NA
CDR3: CASSLAGVAGAREQYF; DNA: TGTGCCAGCAGCCTAGCGGGGGTAGCGGGAGCTCGGGAGCAGTACTTC; J: TRBJ2-7; V: TRBV11-2; size: NA; D: TRBD2
CDR3: CSASPDSGNQPQHF; DNA: TGCAGTGCTAGTCCAGACAGCGGGAATCAGCCCCAGCATTTT; J: TRBJ1-5; V: TRBV20-1; size: NA; D: NA
CDR3: CASSSQEFYGYTF; DNA: TGTGCCAGCAGTTCACAGGAGTTCTATGGCTACACCTTC; J: TRBJ1-2; V: TRBV6-5; size: NA; D: NA
CDR3: CASSGGTSGSLGRETQYF; DNA: TGTGCCAGCAGTGGGGGGACTAGCGGGAGTTTGGGGAGAGAGACCCAGTACTTC; J: TRBJ2-5; V: TRBV6-1; size: many; D: TRBD2
CDR3: CASSLGEGTEAFF; DNA: TGCGCCAGCAGCTTGGGGGAGGGAACTGAAGCTTTCTTT; J: TRBJ1-1; V: TRBV5-1; size: NA; D: NA
CDR3: CASSYGGANQPQHF; DNA: TGTGCCAGCAGTTATGGGGGGGCGAATCAGCCCCAGCATTTT; J: TRBJ1-5; V: TRBV6-6; size: NA; D: NA
CDR3: CATSRVTGKNTGELFF; DNA: TGTGCCACCAGCAGAGTGACGGGGAAGAACACCGGGGAGCTGTTTTTT; J: TRBJ2-2; V: TRBV15; size: NA; D: NA
CDR3: CASSSIAGAPDTQYF; DNA: TGTGCCAGCAGCTCGATAGCGGGAGCTCCAGATACGCAGTATTTT; J: TRBJ2-3; V: TRBV7-2; size: many; D: TRBD2
CDR3: CASSQSQGPAFF; DNA: TGTGCCAGCAGCCAATCTCAGGGGCCAGCTTTCTTT; J: TRBJ1-1; V: TRBV3-1/TRBV3-2; size: NA; D: NA
CDR3: CAWIPTGFSSGANVLTF; DNA: TGTGCCTGGATCCCGACAGGGTTCTCCTCTGGGGCCAACGTCCTGACTTTC; J: TRBJ2-6; V: TRBV30; size: NA; D: TRBD1
CDR3: CASSAFKRGHQKNTEAFF; DNA: TGTGCCAGCAGCGCGTTCAAAAGGGGGCATCAGAAGAACACTGAAGCTTTCTTT; J: TRBJ1-1; V: TRBV9; size: NA; D: TRBD1
CDR3: CAWSEQGRGANQPQHF; DNA: TGTGCCTGGAGTGAACAGGGGCGAGGGGCCAATCAGCCCCAGCATTTT; J: TRBJ1-5; V: TRBV30; size: NA; D: TRBD1
CDR3: CASDPGQGRMNTEAFF; DNA: TGTGCCAGTGATCCGGGACAGGGCCGAATGAACACTGAAGCTTTCTTT; J: TRBJ1-1; V: TRBV19; size: NA; D: TRBD1
CDR3: CASSFVDNEQFF; DNA: TGTGCCAGCAGTTTCGTAGACAATGAGCAGTTCTTC; J: TRBJ2-1; V: TRBV7-9; size: NA; D: NA
CDR3: CASSRLAGASYEQYF; DNA: TGTGCCAGCAGTAGACTAGCGGGTGCGTCCTACGAGCAGTACTTC; J: TRBJ2-7; V: TRBV28; size: NA; D: TRBD2
CDR3: CASNPGELAGGGRGNEQFF; DNA: TGTGCCAGCAATCCGGGGGAACTAGCGGGAGGAGGGAGAGGGAATGAGCAGTTCTTC; J: TRBJ2-1; V: TRBV7-2; size: NA; D: TRBD2
CDR3: CASKDFSNQPQHF; DNA: TGTGCCAGTAAGGACTTTAGCAATCAGCCCCAGCATTTT; J: TRBJ1-5; V: TRBV19; size: NA; D: NA
CDR3: CAISEGLQGRSYEQYF; DNA: TGTGCCATCAGTGAGGGACTACAGGGGCGCTCCTACGAGCAGTACTTC; J: TRBJ2-7; V: TRBV10-3; size: once; D: NA
CDR3: CASSPPGTSGSNEQFF; DNA: TGTGCCAGCTCCCCCCCAGGGACTAGCGGGAGCAATGAGCAGTTCTTC; J: TRBJ2-1; V: TRBV5-4; size: NA; D: TRBD2
CDR3: CSVETTGRETQYF; DNA: TGCAGCGTTGAAACGACAGGGAGAGAGACCCAGTACTTC; J: TRBJ2-5; V: TRBV29-1; size: few; D: TRBD1
CDR3: CASSLEAGTGRETQYF; DNA: TGCGCCAGCAGCTTGGAGGCCGGGACAGGGCGGGAGACCCAGTACTTC; J: TRBJ2-5; V: TRBV5-1; size: NA; D: TRBD1
CDR3: CATSDLKLAFYNEQFF; DNA: TGTGCCACCAGTGATTTGAAACTAGCGTTTTACAATGAGCAGTTCTTC; J: TRBJ2-1; V: TRBV24-1; size: NA; D: TRBD2
CDR3: CASSGDGLSGNTIYF; DNA: TGTGCCAGCAGTGGAGACGGACTCTCTGGAAACACCATATATTTT; J: TRBJ1-3; V: TRBV2; size: NA; D: NA
CDR3: CASSSRTAPGGYTF; DNA: TGTGCCAGCAGCTCGCGGACAGCTCCAGGAGGCTACACCTTC; J: TRBJ1-2; V: TRBV9; size: NA; D: NA
CDR3: CASSYLDAGSSYNSPLHF; DNA: TGTGCCAGCAGCTACCTAGACGCGGGGTCGAGCTATAATTCACCCCTCCACTTT; J: TRBJ1-6; V: TRBV7-8; size: NA; D: NA
CDR3: CASSLFGAPTPYEQYF; DNA: TGTGCCAGCAGTTTATTTGGAGCCCCAACGCCCTACGAGCAGTACTTC; J: TRBJ2-7; V: TRBV28; size: NA; D: NA
CDR3: CASSQEAQGNYEQYF; DNA: TGCGCCAGCAGCCAAGAAGCCCAGGGGAACTACGAGCAGTACTTC; J: TRBJ2-7; V: TRBV4-1; size: few; D: NA
CDR3: CASSYSNRGPYGYTF; DNA: TGTGCCAGCAGTTACTCGAACAGGGGACCCTATGGCTACACCTTC; J: TRBJ1-2; V: TRBV6-6; size: NA; D: TRBD1
CDR3: CASSIETGESYNEQFF; DNA: TGTGCCAGTAGTATAGAAACGGGAGAAAGCTACAATGAGCAGTTCTTC; J: TRBJ2-1; V: TRBV19; size: NA; D: NA
CDR3: CASSQDPGTDNEQFF; DNA: TGTGCCAGCAGCCAAGATCCGGGGACAGATAATGAGCAGTTCTTC; J: TRBJ2-1; V: TRBV3-1/TRBV3-2; size: NA; D: TRBD1
CDR3: CASSSRGTSSTDTQYF; DNA: TGTGCCAGCAGCTCGAGAGGGACTAGCAGCACAGATACGCAGTATTTT; J: TRBJ2-3; V: TRBV6-6; size: NA; D: TRBD2
CDR3: CASSLDGGGYGYTF; DNA: TGTGCCAGCAGCTTGGATGGGGGCGGCTATGGCTACACCTTC; J: TRBJ1-2; V: TRBV5-5; size: NA; D: NA
CDR3: CASSPVIQAGELFF; DNA: TGTGCCAGCAGTCCCGTGATTCAGGCCGGGGAGCTGTTTTTT; J: TRBJ2-2; V: TRBV6-5; size: NA; D: NA
CDR3: CASSHSAQGPLNTGELFF; DNA: TGCGCCAGCAGCCACTCCGCCCAGGGGCCACTAAACACCGGGGAGCTGTTTTTT; J: TRBJ2-2; V: TRBV4-1; size: few; D: NA
CDR3: CASKPTGTGFTPLHF; DNA: TGTGCCAGTAAACCAACCGGGACAGGGTTTACACCCCTCCACTTT; J: TRBJ1-6; V: TRBV19; size: NA; D: TRBD1
CDR3: CASSAGLAGGGDTQYF; DNA: TGTGCCAGCAGCGCCGGACTAGCGGGAGGTGGAGATACGCAGTATTTT; J: TRBJ2-3; V: TRBV9; size: few; D: TRBD2
CDR3: CASSQDQGKLFF; DNA: TGTGCCAGCAGCCAAGATCAGGGGAAACTGTTTTTT; J: TRBJ1-4; V: TRBV3-1/TRBV3-2; size: NA; D: NA
CDR3: CASSLMENEQFF; DNA: TGTGCCAGCAGTTTAATGGAGAATGAGCAGTTCTTC; J: TRBJ2-1; V: TRBV28; size: NA; D: NA
CDR3: CASRLAGETQYF; DNA: TGTGCCAGCAGGCTAGCGGGAGAGACCCAGTACTTC; J: TRBJ2-5; V: TRBV2; size: NA; D: TRBD2
CDR3: CASSLTGTNPYEQYF; DNA: TGTGCCAGCAGTTTAACCGGGACTAATCCCTACGAGCAGTACTTC; J: TRBJ2-7; V: TRBV27; size: NA; D: TRBD2